This T cell receptor (beta chain) was captured in a study of T cell repertoires in cytomegalovirus infection. About the research overall: Well-studied HLA-B-restricted epitopes and recently identified HLA-C-restricted epitopes of CMV were both used in the study. Public TCR beta signatures were indicative of both CMV infection and a matching HLA type. Study-wide results and limits: In two of eight donors, the top clonotype was HLA-C-restricted CMV-specific.

There are a few counts of this clonotype. Its antigen is as yet unknown. Deletions cut 0 bases from V and 5 bases from J, with 17 bases between. The length of the CDR3 is 16 residues. The germline CDR1 and CDR2 sequences are LGHNA and YNFKEQ. TCRdb itself ran the reads through MiXCR, one entry per CDR3 protein. The data show about 830,000 distinct CDR3 sequences, roughly 33% seen once. The sample here was cultured CD8+ T cells from PBMCs, taken from culture after CMV antigen stimulation. The clonotype originates from a human donor in good health (CMV status not recorded). Some clones in this sample may be carry-over from other donors' samples. J is TRBJ2-7 and V is TRBV4-2, with TRBD1 as a possible D gene (5 bases). CDR3 protein: CASSQESGLLLDEQYF. CDR3 nucleotides: TGTGCCAGCAGCCAAGAGTCAGGGCTTTTATTGGACGAGCAGTACTTC.